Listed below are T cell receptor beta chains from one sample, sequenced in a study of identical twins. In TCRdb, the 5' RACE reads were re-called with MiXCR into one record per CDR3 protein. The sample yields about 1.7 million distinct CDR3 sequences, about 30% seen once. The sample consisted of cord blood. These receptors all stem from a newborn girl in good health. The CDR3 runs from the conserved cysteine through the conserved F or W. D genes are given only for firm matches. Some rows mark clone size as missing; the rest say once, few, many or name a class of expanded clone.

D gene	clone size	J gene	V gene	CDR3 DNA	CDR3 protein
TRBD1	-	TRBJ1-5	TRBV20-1	TGCAGTGCTAGGCCCAAGGGGGCGCGGGGCAATCAGCCCCAGCATTTT	CSARPKGARGNQPQHF
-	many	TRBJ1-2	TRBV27	TGTGCCAGCAGTTTATCCAATAACTATGGCTACACCTTC	CASSLSNNYGYTF
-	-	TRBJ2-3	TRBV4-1	TGCGCCAGCAGCCAAAAAAGGACTAGCACAGATACGCAGTATTTT	CASSQKRTSTDTQYF
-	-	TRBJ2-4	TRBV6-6	TGTGCCAGCAGTTACTCGGGGGGAGGTCAAAACATTCAGTACTTC	CASSYSGGGQNIQYF
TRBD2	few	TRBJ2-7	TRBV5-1	TGCGCCAGCAGCTCAGGACTAGCGGGCCCAACCCACTACGAGCAGTACTTC	CASSSGLAGPTHYEQYF
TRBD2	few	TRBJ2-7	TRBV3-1	TGTGCCAGCAGCCATATGGCTAGCGGGCGCCGCTACGAGCAGTACTTC	CASSHMASGRRYEQYF
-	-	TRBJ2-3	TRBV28	TGTGCCAGCAGTCAATCTAGTTGGGGGGACACAGATACGCAGTGTTTT	CASSQSSWGDTDTQCF
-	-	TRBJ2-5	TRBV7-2	TGTGCCAGCAGCCCCCGATCATGGCTGCCGACTCTTCCTCAAGAGACCCAGTACTTC	CASSPRSWLPTLPQETQYF
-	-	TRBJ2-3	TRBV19	TGTGCCAGTAGTATAGAGACCCCGGGACGCCGCCATACGCAGTATTTT	CASSIETPGRRHTQYF
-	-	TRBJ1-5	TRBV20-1	TGCAGTGCTAGAACTAAGATCGGCCAGCCCCAGCATTTT	CSARTKIGQPQHF
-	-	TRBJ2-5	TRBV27	TGTGCCAGCAGTTCTCTGACAGTTGGGGAGACCCAGTACTTC	CASSSLTVGETQYF
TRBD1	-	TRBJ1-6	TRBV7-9	TGTGCCAGCAGCGTGGACAGGCAAAATTCACCCCTCCACTTT	CASSVDRQNSPLHF
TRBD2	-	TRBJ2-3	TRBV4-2	TGTGCCAGCAGCCAAGAGCGGGAGGGCGGTACGCAGTATTTT	CASSQEREGGTQYF
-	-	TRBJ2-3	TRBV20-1	TGCAGTGCGAGACTCTACCGCACAGATACGCAGTATTTT	CSARLYRTDTQYF
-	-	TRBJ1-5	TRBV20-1	TGCAGTGCTGGGCAGCGGAGACAGCCCCAGCATTTT	CSAGQRRQPQHF
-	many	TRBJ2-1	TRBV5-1	TGCGCCAGCAGCTGGGGGTTCTACAATGAGCAGTTCTTC	CASSWGFYNEQFF
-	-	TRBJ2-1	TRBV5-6	TGTGCCAGCAGCTTTCGGAGTGGTCAGCAGTTCTTC	CASSFRSGQQFF
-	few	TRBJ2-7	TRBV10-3	TGTGCCATCAGTGAGGAAATCGGTCATTTGGCCTACGAGCAGTACTTC	CAISEEIGHLAYEQYF
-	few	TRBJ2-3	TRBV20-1	TGCAGTGCTAGCGGGAGAGAGGGGGCAGATACGCAGTATTTT	CSASGREGADTQYF
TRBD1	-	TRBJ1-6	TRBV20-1	TGCAGTGCTATTCCGGGACAGGGTTTTTCACCCCTCCACTTT	CSAIPGQGFSPLHF
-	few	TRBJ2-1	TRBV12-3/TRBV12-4	TGTGCCAGCAGTTTAAGGTCCAGGAGGAGCAATGAGCAGTTCTTC	CASSLRSRRSNEQFF
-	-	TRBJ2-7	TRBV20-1	TGCAGTGCAGTCCGGACTAAGAGCTCCTACGAGCAGTACTTC	CSAVRTKSSYEQYF
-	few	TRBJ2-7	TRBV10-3	TGTGCCATCAGTAACAACCGTTACGAGCAGTACTTC	CAISNNRYEQYF
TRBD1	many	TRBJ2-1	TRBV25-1	TGTGCCAGCAGTATGGGACAGGGGGACTACAATGAGCAGTTCTTC	CASSMGQGDYNEQFF
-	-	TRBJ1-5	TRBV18	TGTGCCAGCTCACCCTCCGGGACCTTCAATCAGCCCCAGCATTTT	CASSPSGTFNQPQHF
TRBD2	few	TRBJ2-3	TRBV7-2	TGTGCCAGCAGCTTACCCTCTGGACTAGGGGATACGCAGTATTTT	CASSLPSGLGDTQYF
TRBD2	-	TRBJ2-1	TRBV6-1	TGTGCCAGCAGTGAACCGGGGGGGGTCAATGAGCAGTTCTTC	CASSEPGGVNEQFF
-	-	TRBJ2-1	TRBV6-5	TGTGCCAGCAGTTACTCGGGGGGAGAGGCCTACAATGAGCAGTTCTTC	CASSYSGGEAYNEQFF
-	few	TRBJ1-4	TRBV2	TGTGCCAGCAGTGTCCTGCAGAATGAAAAACTGTTTTTT	CASSVLQNEKLFF
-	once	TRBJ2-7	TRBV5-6	TGTGCCGGCAGCTTGTACAGCTCCTACGAGCAGTACTTC	CAGSLYSSYEQYF
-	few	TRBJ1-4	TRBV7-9	TGTGCCAGCAGCTTCCGAGAGGAAAAACTGTTTTTT	CASSFREEKLFF
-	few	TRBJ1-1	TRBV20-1	TGCAGTGCTAGCTGGCGCGGCAGGACGCCGGAGGCTTTCTTT	CSASWRGRTPEAFF
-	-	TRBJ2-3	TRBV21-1	TGTGCCAGCAGCAAACCGGGACAGGGACCAGATGCGCAGTATTTT	CASSKPGQGPDAQYF
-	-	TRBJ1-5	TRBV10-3	TGTGCCATCAGTGGGACGGGGAATAGCAATCAGCCCCAGCATTTT	CAISGTGNSNQPQHF
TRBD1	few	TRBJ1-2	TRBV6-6	TGTGCCAGTGGTGGGACAGTCCAGGGCGGAGGCTATGGCTACACCTTC	CASGGTVQGGGYGYTF
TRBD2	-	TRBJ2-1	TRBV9	TGTGCCAGCAGCGACACTAGCGGGAGGAACAATGAGCAGTTCTTC	CASSDTSGRNNEQFF
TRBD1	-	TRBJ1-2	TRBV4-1	TGCGCCAGCAGCCAACAGGGACAGGGAGATGGCTACACCTTC	CASSQQGQGDGYTF
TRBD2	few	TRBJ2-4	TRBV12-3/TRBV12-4	TGTGCCAGCAGTTTTTTGGCGGGAGAGCCGACAGCCAAAAACATTCAGTACTTC	CASSFLAGEPTAKNIQYF
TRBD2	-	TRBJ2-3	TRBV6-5	TGTGCCAGCGGCCTTAGCGGGACCAGCACAGATACGCAGTATTTT	CASGLSGTSTDTQYF
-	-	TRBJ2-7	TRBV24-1	TGTGCCACCAGTGATTCGACTGCAGGTTCCTACGAGCAGTACTTC	CATSDSTAGSYEQYF
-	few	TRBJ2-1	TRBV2	TGTGCCAGCAGCGGGGGATGGTACAATGAGCAGTTCTTC	CASSGGWYNEQFF
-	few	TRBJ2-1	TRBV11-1	TGTGCCAGCAGCTTAGTTGGTGGGCGGATTAGCAGTGAGCAGTTCTTC	CASSLVGGRISSEQFF
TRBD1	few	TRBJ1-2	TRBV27	TGTGCCAGCAGAGCAGGGGGCTCTAGCTATGGCTACACCTTC	CASRAGGSSYGYTF
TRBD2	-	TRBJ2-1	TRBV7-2	TGTGCCAGCAGCTTCGCCGGGACTAGCGGTTACAATGAGCAGTTCTTC	CASSFAGTSGYNEQFF
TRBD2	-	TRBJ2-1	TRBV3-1	TGTGCCAGCAGCCAAGTAGCTAGCGGGAGGAGGAATGAGCAGTTCTTC	CASSQVASGRRNEQFF
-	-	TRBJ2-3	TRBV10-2	TGCGCCAGCCTTCCGGGCGGGCGCACAGATACGCAGTATTTT	CASLPGGRTDTQYF
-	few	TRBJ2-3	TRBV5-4	TGTGCCAGCAGCTTGGAGGGCGGCAGGAAAACAGATACGCAGTATTTT	CASSLEGGRKTDTQYF
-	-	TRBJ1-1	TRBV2	TGTGCCAGCTACGTGGGGAACACTGAAGCTTTCTTT	CASYVGNTEAFF
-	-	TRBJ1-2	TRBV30	TGTGCCTGGACCGGGACGGGACATGGCTACACCTTC	CAWTGTGHGYTF
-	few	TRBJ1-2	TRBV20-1	TGCAGTGCTAGAGATAGTCAGGGGACCCTCTATGGCTACACCTTC	CSARDSQGTLYGYTF
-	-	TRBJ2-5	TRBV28	TGTGCCAGCAGGCACTATTATCTCCAAGAGACCCAGTACTTC	CASRHYYLQETQYF
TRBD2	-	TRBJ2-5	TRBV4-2	TGTGCCAGCAGCCAAGATGGGCTAGCGGGGGTCTTGGAGCAGTACTTC	CASSQDGLAGVLEQYF
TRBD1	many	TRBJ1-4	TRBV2	TGTGCCAGCAGGGGACAGGGTAATGAAAAACTGTTTTTT	CASRGQGNEKLFF